Sequencing of this T cell receptor (beta chain) was carried out in a study of blood T cell repertoires in COVID-19. Across the study: Collection of acute and convalescent COVID-19 samples took place in the United States, Italy and Spain. The analysed material was cDNA or gDNA that came from T cells, B-cell-depleted T cells, or PBMCs.

In the original analysis: Cell counts per sample came from amplifying reference gene primers. Measured with immunoSEQ multiplex PCR; TCRdb has only the in-frame clones, and not every one. V and J calls and clone size are copied from that table; D and trimming were computed from the DNA. The table has about 380,000 clones, 85% seen once; the top ten hold 3% to 4.5%. The germline CDR1 and CDR2 sequences are SGHNT and YYREEE (reference sequence). With 4 bases clipped from V and 2 bases from J, the junction kept 5 bases outside the gene matches. This CDR3 has 16 amino acids. This chain connects TRBV5-4 to TRBJ2-2; TRBD2 agrees at 10 bases. The source of this sequence is a woman under 30 with acute or convalescent COVID-19. Source material: peripheral blood. CDR3 DNA sequence: TGTGCCAGCAGCCCTGGGACTAGCGCTAACACCGGGGAGCTGTTTTTT. This translates into CASSPGTSANTGELFF.